This T cell receptor (beta chain) was sequenced during a study of T cell changes during pregnancy in multiple sclerosis. Deletions cut 3 bases from V and 8 bases from J, with 16 bases between. This CDR3 contains 14 residues. Per the germline V gene, CDR1 is LGHNA and CDR2 is YNFKEQ. The data were produced by immunoSEQ multiplex PCR, yet TCRdb's version contains in-frame clones alone and is incomplete. Here the sample spans approximately 100,000 clones, approximately 93% being singletons. This TCR was recovered from a female donor with multiple sclerosis, enrolled in a pregnancy study. The V and J genes are TRBV4-2 and TRBJ1-2, with D maybe TRBD1 (6 bases). Sequencing was performed on peripheral blood, taken after pregnancy. The CDR3 is CASSQETGPRGYTF. The CDR3 DNA reads TGTGCCAGCAGCCAGGAGACAGGCCCAAGGGGCTACACCTTC.